This is a list of T cell receptor beta chains from one sample in a study of blood T cell repertoires in COVID-19. Sequenced by immunoSEQ multiplex PCR; TCRdb stores in-frame clones only, minus some. This repertoire shows about 140,000 clones, approximately 80% found once; its top ten account for about 1.6%. The source material was peripheral blood. These receptors came from a human donor in a cohort sampled during active COVID-19. Each CDR3 is given with its conserved first and last residue. A D gene is named only where the DNA matches it firmly. Size is omitted from some rows. Given values are once, few, many or a class for expanded clones.

-	TRBV14	TRBJ2-1	-	CASSQVTGYNEQFF	TGTGCCAGCAGCCAAGTAACGGGGTACAATGAGCAGTTCTTC
-	TRBV10-1	TRBJ2-1	TRBD2	CASRDKPGLAAPYNEQFF	TGCGCCAGCAGGGATAAACCGGGACTAGCGGCCCCCTACAATGAGCAGTTCTTC
-	TRBV3-1/TRBV3-2	TRBJ2-1	-	CASRGAGSSNEQFF	TGTGCCAGCAGGGGAGCGGGTAGCAGCAATGAGCAGTTCTTC
-	TRBV10-3	TRBJ1-6	-	CAITLDSTSPLHF	TGTGCCATCACCTTGGACAGTACTTCACCCCTCCACTTT
-	TRBV6-6	TRBJ2-1	TRBD1	CASSYPTGGEYNEQFF	TGTGCCAGCAGTTACCCAACAGGGGGCGAATACAATGAGCAGTTCTTC
-	TRBV6-5	TRBJ2-5	TRBD2	CASSFLAVQETQYF	TGTGCCAGCAGTTTTCTAGCGGTTCAAGAGACCCAGTACTTC
-	TRBV29-1	TRBJ1-2	-	CSVEPFTF	TGCAGCGTTGAACCCTTCACCTTC
-	TRBV7-9	TRBJ2-3	-	CASSPSTDTQYF	TGTGCCAGCAGCCCGAGTACAGATACGCAGTATTTT
once	TRBV7-2	TRBJ2-2	-	CASSAPAVGGVGELFF	TGTGCCAGCAGTGCCCCCGCAGTGGGAGGAGTCGGGGAGCTGTTTTTT
few	TRBV28	TRBJ1-6	-	CASTLTRLNSPLHF	TGTGCCAGCACTCTAACGCGCCTTAATTCACCCCTCCACTTT
-	TRBV6-5	TRBJ1-6	TRBD1	CASSAPGQGNSPLHF	TGTGCCAGCAGCGCGCCGGGACAGGGGAATTCACCCCTCCACTTT
-	TRBV30	TRBJ2-3	-	CAWRMGTFVTDTQYF	TGTGCCTGGAGGATGGGCACTTTCGTCACAGATACGCAGTATTTT
-	TRBV7-2	TRBJ2-5	TRBD2	CASSPTSGSGETQYF	TGTGCCAGCAGCCCTACTAGCGGGAGTGGGGAGACCCAGTACTTC
-	TRBV3-1/TRBV3-2	TRBJ2-7	TRBD1	CASSQGTGGAGYEQYF	TGTGCCAGCAGCCAGGGTACAGGGGGCGCAGGCTACGAGCAGTACTTC
few	TRBV19	TRBJ2-2	-	CASSSGFSGELFF	TGTGCCAGTAGCTCCGGGTTTAGCGGGGAGCTGTTTTTT
few	TRBV7-8	TRBJ1-2	TRBD1	CASSLGQGPHYGYTF	TGTGCCAGCAGCTTAGGACAGGGGCCACACTATGGCTACACCTTC
once	TRBV28	TRBJ1-2	-	CASSKQGRYGYTF	TGTGCCAGCAGTAAACAGGGAAGGTATGGCTACACCTTC
once	TRBV4-1	TRBJ2-5	TRBD2	CASSQGKVSGSLEETQYF	TGCGCCAGCAGCCAAGGGAAAGTTAGCGGGAGTTTGGAAGAGACCCAGTACTTC
-	TRBV12-3/TRBV12-4	TRBJ1-1	TRBD1	CASSLGTGPEAFF	TGTGCCAGCAGTTTGGGGACAGGACCTGAAGCTTTCTTT
-	TRBV7-2	TRBJ2-2	-	CASSLSQGRSGELFF	TGTGCCAGCAGCTTATCCCAGGGAAGGTCGGGCGAGCTGTTTTTT
-	TRBV3-1/TRBV3-2	TRBJ2-7	TRBD2	CASSQAGVGLYEQYF	TGTGCCAGCAGCCAGGCGGGAGTGGGCCTCTACGAGCAGTACTTC
-	TRBV18	TRBJ2-1	-	CASEVGGPPNNEQFF	TGTGCCAGCGAAGTCGGGGGGCCGCCTAACAATGAGCAGTTCTTC
-	TRBV12-3/TRBV12-4	TRBJ1-5	-	CASSSWRDQPQHF	TGTGCCAGCAGTTCGTGGAGGGATCAGCCCCAGCATTTT
-	TRBV19	TRBJ1-5	TRBD1	CASRMTGINQPQHF	TGTGCCAGTAGGATGACAGGGATAAATCAGCCCCAGCATTTT
-	TRBV6-5	TRBJ1-2	TRBD1	CASSWRTGTNYGYTF	TGTGCCAGCAGTTGGAGGACAGGGACTAACTATGGCTACACCTTC
few	TRBV2	TRBJ2-7	-	CASNSFSSYEQYF	TGTGCCAGCAACAGCTTCAGCTCCTACGAGCAGTACTTC
-	TRBV27	TRBJ1-4	-	CASSGHSAQKLFF	TGTGCCAGCAGTGGGCACTCGGCCCAAAAACTGTTTTTT
-	TRBV29-1	TRBJ2-7	-	CSVGADYEQYF	TGCAGCGTTGGGGCAGATTACGAGCAGTACTTC
-	TRBV5-1	TRBJ1-2	-	CASRAGPGDYGYTF	TGCGCCAGCAGGGCTGGACCCGGGGACTATGGCTACACCTTC
-	TRBV2	TRBJ1-1	-	CASSEGGGSTEAFF	TGTGCCAGCAGTGAAGGGGGAGGGAGCACTGAAGCTTTCTTT
few	TRBV14	TRBJ1-1	TRBD1	CASSRGTGREAFF	TGTGCCAGCAGCCGAGGGACAGGGAGAGAAGCTTTCTTT
-	TRBV9	TRBJ1-1	-	CASSVAGAGTEAFF	TGTGCCAGCAGCGTAGCTGGGGCGGGGACTGAAGCTTTCTTT
-	TRBV7-3	TRBJ2-1	TRBD2	CASSFSAGGTNEQFF	TGTGCCAGCAGCTTCTCCGCGGGAGGGACCAATGAGCAGTTCTTC
-	TRBV18	TRBJ1-2	-	CASSPGRGYSGYTF	TGTGCCAGCTCACCAGGCAGGGGTTATTCGGGCTACACCTTC
-	TRBV4-3	TRBJ1-5	TRBD1	CASSQNLPGQGAMSNQPQHF	TGCGCCAGCAGCCAAAATTTACCGGGACAGGGGGCGATGAGCAATCAGCCCCAGCATTTT
once	TRBV11-2	TRBJ1-6	-	CASSLDIYLHF	TGTGCCAGCAGCTTAGATATCTACCTCCACTTT
-	TRBV14	TRBJ2-2	-	CASSQVTGTGELFF	TGTGCCAGCAGCCAAGTTACAGGGACCGGGGAGCTGTTTTTT
-	TRBV6-2/TRBV6-3	TRBJ2-5	TRBD1	CASSYSTGTGNQETQYF	TGTGCCAGCAGTTACTCGACGGGGACAGGGAACCAAGAGACCCAGTACTTC
-	TRBV5-4	TRBJ2-1	TRBD2	CASSLGGLAGSYNEQFF	TGTGCCAGCAGCTTGGGGGGACTAGCGGGCTCCTACAATGAGCAGTTCTTC
-	TRBV27	TRBJ2-7	-	CASSLLNPRGDEQYF	TGTGCCAGCAGTTTATTAAATCCCCGCGGCGACGAGCAGTACTTC
once	TRBV6-5	TRBJ1-5	TRBD1	CASSLDRGQPQHF	TGTGCCAGCAGTTTGGACAGGGGGCAACCCCAGCATTTT